This TCR beta chain was observed in a study of beta chain features in type 1 diabetes. Sequencing targeted expressed TCRB transcripts, as all isolated RNA had been reverse transcribed. Assay used: immunoSEQ multiplex PCR; TCRdb lists only in-frame clones, some missing. The repertoire holds hundreds of thousands of clones, with roughly 13% as singletons. General study results and limits: Across all four CD4+ subsets, people with type 1 diabetes showed modestly shorter TCRB CDR3s. Cells with high TCR expression could be over-represented when cDNA is sequenced.

About this clone: The antigen is undetermined.

The sequenced sample consisted of naive CD4+ T cells from blood. The receptor was isolated from a young woman with type 1 diabetes.

The CDR3 DNA reads TGTGCCAGCATTAGGGGGCAAGGGGACAATGAGCAGTTCTTC. Protein: CASIRGQGDNEQFF. V usage is TRBV28 and J usage is TRBJ2-1, with 7 positions matching TRBD1. Trimming at V came to 7 bases and at J to 5 bases, leaving 8 bases not matched to a gene. Germline CDR1 and CDR2: MDHEN and SYDVKM. The CDR3 is 14 amino acids.